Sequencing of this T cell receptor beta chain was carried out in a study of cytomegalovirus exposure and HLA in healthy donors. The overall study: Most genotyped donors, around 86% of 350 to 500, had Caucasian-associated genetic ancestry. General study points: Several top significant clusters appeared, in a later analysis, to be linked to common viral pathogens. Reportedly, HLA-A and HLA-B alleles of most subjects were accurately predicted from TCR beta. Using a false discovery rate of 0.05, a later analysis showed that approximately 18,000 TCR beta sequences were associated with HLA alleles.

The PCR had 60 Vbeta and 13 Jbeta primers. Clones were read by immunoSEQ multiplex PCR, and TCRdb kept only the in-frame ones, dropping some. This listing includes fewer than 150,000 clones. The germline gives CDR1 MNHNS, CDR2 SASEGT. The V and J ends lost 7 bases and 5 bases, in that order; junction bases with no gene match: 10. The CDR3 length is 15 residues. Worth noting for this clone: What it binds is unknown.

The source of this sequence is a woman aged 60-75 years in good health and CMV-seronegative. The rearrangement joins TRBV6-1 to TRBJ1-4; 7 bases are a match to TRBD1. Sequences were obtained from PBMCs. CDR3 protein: CASIKGGWENEKLFF. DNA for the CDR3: TGTGCCAGCATCAAAGGGGGCTGGGAGAATGAAAAACTGTTTTTT.